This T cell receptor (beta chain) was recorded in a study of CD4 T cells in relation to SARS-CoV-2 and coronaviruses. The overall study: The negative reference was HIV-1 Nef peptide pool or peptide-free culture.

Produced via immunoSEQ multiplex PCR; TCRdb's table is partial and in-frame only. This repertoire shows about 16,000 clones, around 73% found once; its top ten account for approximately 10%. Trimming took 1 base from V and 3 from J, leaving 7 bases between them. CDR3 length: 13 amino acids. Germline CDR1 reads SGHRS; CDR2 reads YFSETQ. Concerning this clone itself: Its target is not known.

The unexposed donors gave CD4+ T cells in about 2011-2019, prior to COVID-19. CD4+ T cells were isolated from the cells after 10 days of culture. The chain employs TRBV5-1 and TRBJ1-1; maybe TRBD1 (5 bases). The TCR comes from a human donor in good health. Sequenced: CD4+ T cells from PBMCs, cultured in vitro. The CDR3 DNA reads TGCGCCAGCAGCTTGAAAGGGGACACTGAAGCTTTCTTT. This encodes CASSLKGDTEAFF. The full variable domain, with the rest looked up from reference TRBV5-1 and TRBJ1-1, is KAGVTQTPRYLIKTRGQQVTLSCSPISGHRSVSWYQQTPGQGLQFLFEYFSETQRNKGNFPGRFSGRQFSNSRSEMNVSTLELGDSALYLCASSLKGDTEAFFGQGTRLTVV.